This TCR beta chain was sequenced in a study of T cell responses to AZD1222 COVID-19 vaccine. CDR1 is MNHEY and CDR2 is SVGAGI in the germline V gene. With 7 bases clipped from V and 3 bases from J, the junction kept 8 bases outside the gene matches. CDR3 length: 15 residues. Here immunoSEQ multiplex PCR was the method, and the copy in TCRdb shows in-frame clones only, minus some. Altogether more than 95,000 clones are present, more than 85% being singletons, with the ten largest covering around 7.5%. The clonotype comes from an adult in good health. The chain combines TRBV6-5 with TRBJ1-5, with 8 nucleotides matching TRBD1. Sequencing was performed on peripheral blood, taken on day 0 of AZD1222 vaccination. CDR3 DNA: TGTGCCAGCACCCCCGGGACAGGCCTCAATCAGCCCCAGCATTTT. This gives the protein CASTPGTGLNQPQHF.